This T cell receptor (beta chain) was recorded in a study of cytomegalovirus exposure and HLA in healthy donors. The primer mix had 60 Vbeta and 13 Jbeta primers. Produced via immunoSEQ multiplex PCR; TCRdb's table is partial and in-frame only. This table has 75,000 to 100,000 clones, around 80% appearing once. CDR1 is SGHTS and CDR2 is YDEGEE in the germline V gene. The ends were cut back, 5 bases at V and 0 bases at J, with 14 bases in the middle. The length of the CDR3 is 16 residues. V and J are TRBV5-8 and TRBJ1-4; possibly TRBD1 for D (5 bases). The source of this sequence is a man aged 25 to 40 in good health and CMV-seronegative. Sequenced: PBMCs. The CDR3 sequence: CASSWGEMATNEKLFF. DNA for the CDR3: TGTGCCAGCAGTTGGGGGGAGATGGCAACTAATGAAAAACTGTTTTTT.